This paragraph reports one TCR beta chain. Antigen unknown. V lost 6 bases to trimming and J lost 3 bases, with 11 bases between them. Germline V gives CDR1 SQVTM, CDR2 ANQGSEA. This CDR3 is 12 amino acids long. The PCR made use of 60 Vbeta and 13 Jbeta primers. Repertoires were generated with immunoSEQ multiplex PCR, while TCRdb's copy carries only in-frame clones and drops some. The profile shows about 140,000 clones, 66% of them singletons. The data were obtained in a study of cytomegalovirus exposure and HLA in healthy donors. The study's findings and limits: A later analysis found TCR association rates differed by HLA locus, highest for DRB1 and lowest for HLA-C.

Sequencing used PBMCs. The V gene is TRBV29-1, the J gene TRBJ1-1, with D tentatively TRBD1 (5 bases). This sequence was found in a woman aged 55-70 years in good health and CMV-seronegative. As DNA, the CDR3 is TGCAGCGTCGGCAGGGAATACACTGAAGCTTTCTTT. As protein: CSVGREYTEAFF.